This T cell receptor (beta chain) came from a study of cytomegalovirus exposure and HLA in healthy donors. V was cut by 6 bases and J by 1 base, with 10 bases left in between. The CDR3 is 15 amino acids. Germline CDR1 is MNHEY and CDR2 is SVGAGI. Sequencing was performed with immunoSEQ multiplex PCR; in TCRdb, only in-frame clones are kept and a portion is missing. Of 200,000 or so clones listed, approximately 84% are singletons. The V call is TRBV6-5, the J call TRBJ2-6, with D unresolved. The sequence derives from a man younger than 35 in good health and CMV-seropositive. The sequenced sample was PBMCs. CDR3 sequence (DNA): TGTGCCAGCAGCCGAGGTATTTCTGGGGCCAACGTCCTGACTTTC. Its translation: CASSRGISGANVLTF.